This T cell receptor beta chain is from a study of OX40 agonist ivuxolimab in advanced cancers. Across the whole study: Patients undergoing dose escalation presented with hepatocellular carcinoma, melanoma, renal cell or head and neck cancer. Partial responses occurred in Three dose-escalation patients, one with hepatocellular carcinoma and two with cutaneous melanoma.

General observations from the study: Some patients without response likewise showed low normalized clonal expansion.

Details on this clone: No antigen is known for it.

The CDR3 is 14 amino acids. Trimming pared 5 bases from V and 6 bases from J, leaving 17 bases between. The germline gives CDR1 MNHEY, CDR2 SMNVEV (reference sequence). Clones were read by immunoSEQ multiplex PCR, and TCRdb kept only the in-frame ones, dropping some. The table shows tens of thousands of clones, with approximately 88% occurring only once. The TCR comes from an adult with an advanced solid tumor such as melanoma, head and neck, liver or kidney cancer. V is TRBV27 and J is TRBJ2-7; the D call may be TRBD1 or TRBD2 (5 bases each). The sequences come from CD4+ or CD8+ T cells sorted from blood, collected in a trial of the OX40 agonist ivuxolimab. CDR3 region: CASSPGTGVGEQYF. The DNA of the CDR3 is TGTGCCAGCAGTCCGGGGACGGGCGTGGGCGAGCAGTACTTC.